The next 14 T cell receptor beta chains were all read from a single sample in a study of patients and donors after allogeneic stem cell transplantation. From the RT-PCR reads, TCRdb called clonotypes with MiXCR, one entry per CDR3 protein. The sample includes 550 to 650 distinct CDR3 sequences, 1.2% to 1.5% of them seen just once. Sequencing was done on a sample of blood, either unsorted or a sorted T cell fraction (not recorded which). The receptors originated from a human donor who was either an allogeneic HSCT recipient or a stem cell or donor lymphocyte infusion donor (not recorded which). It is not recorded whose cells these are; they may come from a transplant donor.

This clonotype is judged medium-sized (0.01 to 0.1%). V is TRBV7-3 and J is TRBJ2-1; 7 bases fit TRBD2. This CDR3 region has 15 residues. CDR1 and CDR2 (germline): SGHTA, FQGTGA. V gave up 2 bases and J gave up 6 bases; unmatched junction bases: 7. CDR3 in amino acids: CASSLGSGTINEQFF. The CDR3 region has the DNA TGTGCCAGCAGCTTAGGATCCGGGACTATCAATGAGCAGTTCTTC.

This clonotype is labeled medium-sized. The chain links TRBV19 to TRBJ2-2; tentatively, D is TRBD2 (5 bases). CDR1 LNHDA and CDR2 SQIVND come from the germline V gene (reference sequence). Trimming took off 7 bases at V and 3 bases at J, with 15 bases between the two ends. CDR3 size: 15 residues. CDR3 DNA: TGTGCCAGTACTCGACTCCCGGGATACACCGGGGAGCTGTTTTTT. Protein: CASTRLPGYTGELFF.

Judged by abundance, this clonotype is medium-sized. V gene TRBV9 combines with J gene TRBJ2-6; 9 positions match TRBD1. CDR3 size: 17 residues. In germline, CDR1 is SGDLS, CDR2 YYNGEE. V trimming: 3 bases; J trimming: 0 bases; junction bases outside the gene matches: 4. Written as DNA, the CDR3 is TGTGCCAGCAGCGGGGACAGGGCATTCTCTGGGGCCAACGTCCTGACTTTC. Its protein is CASSGDRAFSGANVLTF.

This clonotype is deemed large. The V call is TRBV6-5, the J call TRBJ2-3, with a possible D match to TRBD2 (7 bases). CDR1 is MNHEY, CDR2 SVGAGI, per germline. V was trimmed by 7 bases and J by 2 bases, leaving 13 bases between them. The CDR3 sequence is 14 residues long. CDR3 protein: CASTGEGVTDTQYF. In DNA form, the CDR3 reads TGTGCCAGCACCGGGGAGGGGGTCACAGATACGCAGTATTTT.

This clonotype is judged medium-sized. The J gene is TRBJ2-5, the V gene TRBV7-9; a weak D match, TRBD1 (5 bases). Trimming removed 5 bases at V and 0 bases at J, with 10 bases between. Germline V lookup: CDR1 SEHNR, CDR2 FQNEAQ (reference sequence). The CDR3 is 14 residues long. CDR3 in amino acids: CASSPPGNQETQYF. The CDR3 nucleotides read TGTGCCAGCAGCCCACCAGGGAACCAAGAGACCCAGTACTTC. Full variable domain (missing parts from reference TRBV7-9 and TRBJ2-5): DTGVSQNPRHKITKRGQNVTFRCDPISEHNRLYWYRQTLGQGPEFLTYFQNEAQLEKSRLLSDRFSAERPKGSFSTLEIQRTEQGDSAMYLCASSPPGNQETQYFGPGTRLLVL.

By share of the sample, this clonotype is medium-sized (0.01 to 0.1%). CDR3 DNA: TGTGCCAGCAAAAATTTTCTCTCCTACAATGAGCAGTTCTTC. The encoded protein is CASKNFLSYNEQFF. The rearrangement links TRBV28 to TRBJ2-1; D remains unclear. Trimming left V 7 bases short and J 0 bases short, with 10 bases between. This CDR3 region has 14 residues. From germline, CDR1 is MDHEN and CDR2 SYDVKM.

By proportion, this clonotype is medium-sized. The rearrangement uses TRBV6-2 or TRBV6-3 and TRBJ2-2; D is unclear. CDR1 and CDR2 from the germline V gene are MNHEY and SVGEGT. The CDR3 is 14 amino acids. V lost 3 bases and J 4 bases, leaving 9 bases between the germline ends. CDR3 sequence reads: CASSYGETTGELFF. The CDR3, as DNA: TGTGCCAGCAGTTATGGGGAAACCACCGGGGAGCTGTTTTTT.

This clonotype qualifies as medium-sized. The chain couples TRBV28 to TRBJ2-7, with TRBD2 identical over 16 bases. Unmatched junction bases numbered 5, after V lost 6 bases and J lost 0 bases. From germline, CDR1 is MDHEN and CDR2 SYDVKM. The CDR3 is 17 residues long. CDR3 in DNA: TGTGCCAGCAGGGGACTAGCGGGAGGGCCTCGCTCCTACGAGCAGTACTTC. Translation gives CASRGLAGGPRSYEQYF.

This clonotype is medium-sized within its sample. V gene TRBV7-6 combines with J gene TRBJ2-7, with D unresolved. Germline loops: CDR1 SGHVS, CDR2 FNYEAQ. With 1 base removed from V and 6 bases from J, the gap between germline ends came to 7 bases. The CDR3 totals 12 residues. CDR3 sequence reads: CASSLGSSEQYF. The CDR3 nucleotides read TGTGCCAGCAGCTTAGGGTCCAGCGAGCAGTACTTC.

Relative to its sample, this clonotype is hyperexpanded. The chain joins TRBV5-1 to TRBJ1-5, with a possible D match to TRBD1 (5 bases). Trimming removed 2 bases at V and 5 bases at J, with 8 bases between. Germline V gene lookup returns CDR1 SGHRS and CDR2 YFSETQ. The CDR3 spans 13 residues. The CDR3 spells CASSFEGDQPQHF. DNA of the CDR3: TGCGCCAGCAGCTTCGAAGGGGATCAGCCCCAGCATTTT.

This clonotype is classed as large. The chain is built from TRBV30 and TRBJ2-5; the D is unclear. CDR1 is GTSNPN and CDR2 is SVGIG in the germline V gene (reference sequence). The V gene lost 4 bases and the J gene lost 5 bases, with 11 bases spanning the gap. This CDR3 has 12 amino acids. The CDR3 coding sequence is TGTGCCTGGAACCCGGTCCTGGAGACCCAGTACTTC. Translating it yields CAWNPVLETQYF.

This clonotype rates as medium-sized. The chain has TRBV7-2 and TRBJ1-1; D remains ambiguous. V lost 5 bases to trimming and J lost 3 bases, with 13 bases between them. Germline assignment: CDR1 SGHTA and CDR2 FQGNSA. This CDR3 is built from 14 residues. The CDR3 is CASSPYGPDTEAFF. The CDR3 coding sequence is TGTGCCAGCAGCCCCTACGGACCGGACACTGAAGCTTTCTTT.

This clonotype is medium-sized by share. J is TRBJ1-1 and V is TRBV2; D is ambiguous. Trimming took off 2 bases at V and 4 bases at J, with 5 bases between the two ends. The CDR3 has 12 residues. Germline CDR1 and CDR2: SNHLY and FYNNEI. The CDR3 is CASSEIVTEAFF. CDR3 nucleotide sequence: TGTGCCAGCAGTGAAATCGTCACTGAAGCTTTCTTT.

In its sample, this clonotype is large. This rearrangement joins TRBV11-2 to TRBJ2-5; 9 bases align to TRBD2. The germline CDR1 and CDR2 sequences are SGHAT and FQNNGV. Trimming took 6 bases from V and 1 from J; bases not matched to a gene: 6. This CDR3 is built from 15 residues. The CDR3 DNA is TGTGCCAGCAGTTATAGCGGGAGCGGCCAAGAGACCCAGTACTTC. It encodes CASSYSGSGQETQYF. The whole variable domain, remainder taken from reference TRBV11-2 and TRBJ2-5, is EAGVAQSPRYKIIEKRQSVAFWCNPISGHATLYWYQQILGQGPKLLIQFQNNGVVDDSQLPKDRFSAERLKGVDSTLKIQPAKLEDSAVYLCASSYSGSGQETQYFGPGTRLLVL.